The text below deals with one TCR beta chain. Its antigen is still unknown. Measured with immunoSEQ multiplex PCR; TCRdb has only the in-frame clones, and not every one. The table lists approximately 2,000,000 clones, 85% to 95% of them singletons. The healthy adult donors were HIV-negative and reported no recent acute infections or vaccinations. This sample is part of a study of shared clonotypes between healthy human individuals. Findings and limits, study-wide: Investigators expected sequencing depth to affect clonotype sharing among donors. Approximately 4.6% of naive CD4 clonotypes were common to a handful of donors.

Per germline, CDR1 MGHDK and CDR2 SYGVNS. The V end lost 3 bases, the J end lost 0 bases, and 7 bases lay between the germline ends. The CDR3 spans 14 residues. This sequence was found in a man between 18 and 29 years old in good health. Some clones in this sample may be carry-over from other donors' samples. J is TRBJ2-3 and V is TRBV25-1, with D unresolved. Sequencing was carried out using naive CD4+ T cells from PBMCs. The subset denotes: CD45RA+ positively selected. The CDR3 protein is CASSDTISTDTQYF. In DNA, the CDR3 is TGTGCCAGCAGTGACACTATTAGCACAGATACGCAGTATTTT.